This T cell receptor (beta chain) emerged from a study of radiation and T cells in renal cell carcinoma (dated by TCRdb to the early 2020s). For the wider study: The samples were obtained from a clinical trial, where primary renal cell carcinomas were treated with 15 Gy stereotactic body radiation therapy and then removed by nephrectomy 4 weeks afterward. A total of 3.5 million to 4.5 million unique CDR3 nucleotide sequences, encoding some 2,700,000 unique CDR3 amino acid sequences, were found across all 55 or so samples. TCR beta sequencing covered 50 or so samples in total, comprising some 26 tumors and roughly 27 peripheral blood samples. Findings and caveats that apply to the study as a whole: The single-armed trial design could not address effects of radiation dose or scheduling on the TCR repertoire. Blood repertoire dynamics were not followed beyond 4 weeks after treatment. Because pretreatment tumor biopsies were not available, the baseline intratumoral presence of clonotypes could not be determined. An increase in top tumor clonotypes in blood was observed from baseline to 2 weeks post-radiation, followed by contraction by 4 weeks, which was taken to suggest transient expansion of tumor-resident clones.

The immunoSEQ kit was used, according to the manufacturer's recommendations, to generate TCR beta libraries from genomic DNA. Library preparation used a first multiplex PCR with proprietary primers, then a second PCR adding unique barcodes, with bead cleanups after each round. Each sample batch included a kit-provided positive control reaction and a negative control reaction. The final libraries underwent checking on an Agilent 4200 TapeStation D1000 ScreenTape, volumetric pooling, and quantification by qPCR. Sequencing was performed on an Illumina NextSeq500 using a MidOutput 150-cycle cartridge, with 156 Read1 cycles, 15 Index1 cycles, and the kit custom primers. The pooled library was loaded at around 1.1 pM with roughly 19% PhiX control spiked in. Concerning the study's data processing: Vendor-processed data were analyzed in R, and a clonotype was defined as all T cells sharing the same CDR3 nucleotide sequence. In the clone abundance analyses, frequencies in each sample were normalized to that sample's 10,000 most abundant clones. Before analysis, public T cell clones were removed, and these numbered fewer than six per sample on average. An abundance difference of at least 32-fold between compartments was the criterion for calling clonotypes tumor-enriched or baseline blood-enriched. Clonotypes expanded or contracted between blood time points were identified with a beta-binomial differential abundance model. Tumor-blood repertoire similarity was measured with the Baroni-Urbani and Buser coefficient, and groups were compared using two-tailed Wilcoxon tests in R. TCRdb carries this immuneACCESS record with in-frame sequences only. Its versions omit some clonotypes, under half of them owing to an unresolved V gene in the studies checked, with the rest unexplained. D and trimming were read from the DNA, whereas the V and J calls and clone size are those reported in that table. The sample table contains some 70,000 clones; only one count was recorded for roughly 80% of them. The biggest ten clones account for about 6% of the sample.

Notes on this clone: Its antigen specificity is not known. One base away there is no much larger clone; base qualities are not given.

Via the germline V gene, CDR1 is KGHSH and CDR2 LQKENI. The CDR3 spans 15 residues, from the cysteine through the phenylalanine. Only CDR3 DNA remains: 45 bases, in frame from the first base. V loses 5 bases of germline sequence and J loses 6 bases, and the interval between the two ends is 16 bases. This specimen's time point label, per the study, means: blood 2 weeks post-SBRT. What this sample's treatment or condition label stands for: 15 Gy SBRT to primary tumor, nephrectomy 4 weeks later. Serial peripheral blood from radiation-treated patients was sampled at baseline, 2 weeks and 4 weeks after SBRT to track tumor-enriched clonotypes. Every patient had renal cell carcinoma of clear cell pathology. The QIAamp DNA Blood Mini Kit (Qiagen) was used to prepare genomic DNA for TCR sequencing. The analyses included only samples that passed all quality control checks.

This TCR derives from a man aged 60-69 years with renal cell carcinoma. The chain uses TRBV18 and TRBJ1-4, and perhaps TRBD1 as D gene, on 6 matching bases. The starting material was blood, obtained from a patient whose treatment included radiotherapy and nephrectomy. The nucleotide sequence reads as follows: TGTGCCAGCTCAAGGGGACAAGGGCTCGATGAAAAACTGTTTTTT. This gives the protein CASSRGQGLDEKLFF.